This record concerns one T cell receptor beta chain sequence. Its antigen is still unknown. The protocol was immunoSEQ multiplex PCR, while the TCRdb copy is restricted to in-frame clones and leaves out a portion. The sample carries around 450,000 clones, 75% to 90% recorded once. The data derive from a study of Ad26.COV2.S vaccination and SARS-CoV-2 variants. Study as a whole: Participants got Ad26.COV2.S intramuscularly, once or twice 56 days apart. Study-level findings and limits: Participants given vaccine showed non-spike TCR breadth similar to that of placebo recipients. Spike-specific CD8+ and CD4+ T cell responses reportedly showed substantial breadth after vaccination.

The treatment here: 19 received Ad26.COV2.S at low or high dose, single or two shots; roughly 5 received placebo; per-sample allocation not given. Sampling was performed 63 days after the first vaccine or placebo injection. Vaccine was an Ad26 vector expressing Wuhan-strain SARS-CoV-2 spike. The CDR3 consists of 18 residues. Trimming removed 0 bases from V and 7 bases from J, with 22 bases in between. Germline V gives CDR1 KGHSH, CDR2 LQKENI. The source was peripheral blood, collected in a trial of Ad26.COV2.S vaccine versus placebo. This chain links TRBV18 with TRBJ2-1, with a possible D match to TRBD1 (6 bases). The origin of this receptor is a person aged 18 to 59 who received the Ad26.COV2.S COVID-19 vaccine or a placebo. CDR3 in DNA: TGTGCCAGCTCACCACCGATCGGGCCAGGGGTTGTTTTGAATGAGCAGTTCTTC. Amino acids: CASSPPIGPGVVLNEQFF.